This section outlines one T cell receptor beta chain sequence together with its context. This sample is drawn from a study of blood T cell repertoires in COVID-19. Study as a whole: Samples of COVID-19 (acute and convalescent) were obtained from the United States, Italy and Spain. The cDNA or gDNA used as material had been derived from T cells, B-cell-depleted T cells, or PBMCs.

As processed by the authors: Estimated nucleated cell counts came from reference gene primer amplification. Generated by immunoSEQ multiplex PCR, the TCRdb table keeps only in-frame clones and is missing some. V and J calls plus clone size are reproduced from that table; the DNA served to infer D and trimming. This table has around 110,000 clones, 70% to 75% appearing once. V was trimmed by 2 bases and J by 1 base, leaving 9 bases between them. Germline loops: CDR1 SGDLS, CDR2 YYNGEE. This CDR3 spans 14 amino acids. The rearrangement joins TRBV9 to TRBJ1-2, with D perhaps TRBD1 (5 bases). The clonotype originates from a human donor with acute or convalescent COVID-19. The donor label of this sample is uncertain. Material for sequencing was peripheral blood. The CDR3 spells CASSVGGGNYGYTF. The CDR3 nucleotides read TGTGCCAGCAGCGTGGGGGGAGGTAACTATGGCTACACCTTC.